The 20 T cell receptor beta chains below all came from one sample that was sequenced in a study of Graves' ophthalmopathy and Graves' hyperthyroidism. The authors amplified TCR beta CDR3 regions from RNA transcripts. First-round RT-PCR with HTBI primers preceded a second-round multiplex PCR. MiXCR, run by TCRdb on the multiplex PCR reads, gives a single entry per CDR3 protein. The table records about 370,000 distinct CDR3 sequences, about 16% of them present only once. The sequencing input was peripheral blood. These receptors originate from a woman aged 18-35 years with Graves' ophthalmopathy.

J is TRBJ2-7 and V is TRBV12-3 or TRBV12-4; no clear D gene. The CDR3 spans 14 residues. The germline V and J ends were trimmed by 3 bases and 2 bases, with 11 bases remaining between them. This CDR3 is CASSLGRLTYEQYF. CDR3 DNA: TGTGCCAGCAGTTTGGGCCGGCTTACCTACGAGCAGTACTTC.

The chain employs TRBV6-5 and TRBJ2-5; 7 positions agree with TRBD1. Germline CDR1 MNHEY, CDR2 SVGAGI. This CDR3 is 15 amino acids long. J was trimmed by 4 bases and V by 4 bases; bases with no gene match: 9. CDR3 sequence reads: CASSSTPQGRETQYF. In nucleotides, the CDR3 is TGTGCCAGCAGTTCCACACCACAGGGGCGAGAGACCCAGTACTTC.

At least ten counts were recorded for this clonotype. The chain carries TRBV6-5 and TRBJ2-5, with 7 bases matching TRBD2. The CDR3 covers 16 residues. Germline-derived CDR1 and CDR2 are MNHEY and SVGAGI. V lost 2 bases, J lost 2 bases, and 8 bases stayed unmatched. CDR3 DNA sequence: TGTGCCAGCAGTTACCCATTTGCGGGGGAGCAAGAGACCCAGTACTTC. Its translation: CASSYPFAGEQETQYF.

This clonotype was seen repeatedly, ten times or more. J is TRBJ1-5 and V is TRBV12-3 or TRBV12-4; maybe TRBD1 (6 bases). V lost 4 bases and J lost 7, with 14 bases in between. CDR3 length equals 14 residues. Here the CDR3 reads CASSSGTPFQPQHF. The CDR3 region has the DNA TGTGCCAGCAGTTCCGGGACACCCTTCCAGCCCCAGCATTTT.

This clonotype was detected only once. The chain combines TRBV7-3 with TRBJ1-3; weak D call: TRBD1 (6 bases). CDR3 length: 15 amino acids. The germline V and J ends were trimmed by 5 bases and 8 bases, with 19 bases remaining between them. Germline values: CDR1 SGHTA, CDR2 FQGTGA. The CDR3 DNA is TGTGCCAGCAGCCGCTTAGGGGACACCGGATACACCATATATTTT. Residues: CASSRLGDTGYTIYF.

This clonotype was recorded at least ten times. The CDR3 DNA sequence: TGTGCCAGCAGGGACACTGAAGCTTTCTTT. This translates into CASRDTEAFF. This chain uses TRBV28 with TRBJ1-1; D gene ambiguous. Germline V CDR1 and CDR2: MDHEN, SYDVKM. V shed 6 bases and J shed 3 bases, with 2 bases lying between them. This CDR3 has 10 amino acids.

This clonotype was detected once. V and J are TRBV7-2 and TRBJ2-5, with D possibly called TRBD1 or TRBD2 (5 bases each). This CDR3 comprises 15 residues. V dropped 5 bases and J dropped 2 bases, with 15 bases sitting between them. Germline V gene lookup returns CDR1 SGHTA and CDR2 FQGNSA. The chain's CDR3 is CASSPGPGIQETQYF. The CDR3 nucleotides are TGTGCCAGCAGCCCGGGGCCAGGGATACAAGAGACCCAGTACTTC.

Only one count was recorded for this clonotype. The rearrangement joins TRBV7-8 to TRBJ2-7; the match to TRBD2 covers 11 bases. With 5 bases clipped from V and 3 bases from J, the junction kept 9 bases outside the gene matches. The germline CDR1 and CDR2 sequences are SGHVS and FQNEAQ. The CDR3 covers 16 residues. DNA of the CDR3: TGTGCCAGCAGCAAAAACCGGGGGACTAGCGGCTACGAGCAGTACTTC. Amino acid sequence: CASSKNRGTSGYEQYF.

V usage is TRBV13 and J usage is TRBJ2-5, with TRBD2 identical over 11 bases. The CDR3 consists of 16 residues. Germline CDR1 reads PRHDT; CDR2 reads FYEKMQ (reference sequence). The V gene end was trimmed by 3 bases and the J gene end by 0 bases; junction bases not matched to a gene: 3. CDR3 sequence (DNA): TGTGCCAGCAGCTTCCGACTAGCGGGGTACCAAGAGACCCAGTACTTC. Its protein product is CASSFRLAGYQETQYF.

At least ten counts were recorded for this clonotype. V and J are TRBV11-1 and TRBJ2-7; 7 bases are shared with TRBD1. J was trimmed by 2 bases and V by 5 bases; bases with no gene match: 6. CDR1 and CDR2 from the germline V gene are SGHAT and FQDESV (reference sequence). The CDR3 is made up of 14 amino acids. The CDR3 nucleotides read TGTGCCAGCAGCCTAGGGACAGCAGCCTACGAGCAGTACTTC. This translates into CASSLGTAAYEQYF.

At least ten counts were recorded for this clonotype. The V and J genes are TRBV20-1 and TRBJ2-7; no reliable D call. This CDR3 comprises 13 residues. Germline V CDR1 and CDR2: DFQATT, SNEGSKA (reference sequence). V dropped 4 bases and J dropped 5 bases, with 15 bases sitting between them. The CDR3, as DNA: TGCAGTGCTATTGGACCTCGGCCCGACGAGCAGTACTTC. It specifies CSAIGPRPDEQYF.

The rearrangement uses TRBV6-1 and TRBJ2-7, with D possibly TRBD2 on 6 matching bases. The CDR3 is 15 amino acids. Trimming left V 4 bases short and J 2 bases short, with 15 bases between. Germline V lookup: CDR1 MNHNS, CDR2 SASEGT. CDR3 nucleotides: TGTGCCAGCAGTGGGGGGGAGGACTTGCCCTACGAGCAGTACTTC. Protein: CASSGGEDLPYEQYF.

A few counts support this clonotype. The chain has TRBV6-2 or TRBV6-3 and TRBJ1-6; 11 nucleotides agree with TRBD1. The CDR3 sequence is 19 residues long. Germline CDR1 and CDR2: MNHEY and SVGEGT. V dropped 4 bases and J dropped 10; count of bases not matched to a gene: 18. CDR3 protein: CASSFPGTGGVVVVSPLHF. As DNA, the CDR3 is TGTGCCAGCAGTTTTCCCGGGACAGGGGGAGTAGTGGTTGTGTCACCCCTCCACTTT.

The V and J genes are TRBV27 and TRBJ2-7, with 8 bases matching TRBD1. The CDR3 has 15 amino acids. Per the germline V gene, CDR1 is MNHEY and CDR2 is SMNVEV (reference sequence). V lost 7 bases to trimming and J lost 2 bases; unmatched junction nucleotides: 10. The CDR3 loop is CASTLAQGGPYEQYF. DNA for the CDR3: TGTGCCAGCACCCTGGCACAGGGGGGACCCTACGAGCAGTACTTC.

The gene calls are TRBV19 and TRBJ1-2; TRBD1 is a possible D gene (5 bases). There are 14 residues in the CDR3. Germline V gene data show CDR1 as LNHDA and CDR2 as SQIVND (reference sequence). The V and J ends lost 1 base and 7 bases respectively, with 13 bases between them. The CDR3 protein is CASSIVGGESGYTF. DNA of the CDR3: TGTGCCAGTAGTATAGTCGGGGGAGAGTCTGGCTACACCTTC.

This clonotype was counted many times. The CDR3 DNA follows: TGTGCCAGCAGTTTCCCTAGCGGGACCTACGAGCAGTACTTC. It codes for CASSFPSGTYEQYF. This chain uses TRBV12-3 or TRBV12-4 with TRBJ2-7; TRBD2 matches 9 bases. The CDR3 runs to 14 residues. J gave up 2 bases and V 3 bases, and 2 bases lay outside the gene matches.

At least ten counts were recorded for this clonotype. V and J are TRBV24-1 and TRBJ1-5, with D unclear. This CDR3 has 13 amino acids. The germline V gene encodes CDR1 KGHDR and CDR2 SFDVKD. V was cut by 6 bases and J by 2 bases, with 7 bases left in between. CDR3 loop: CATSPSGNQPQHF. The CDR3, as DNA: TGTGCCACCAGTCCGTCTGGCAATCAGCCCCAGCATTTT.

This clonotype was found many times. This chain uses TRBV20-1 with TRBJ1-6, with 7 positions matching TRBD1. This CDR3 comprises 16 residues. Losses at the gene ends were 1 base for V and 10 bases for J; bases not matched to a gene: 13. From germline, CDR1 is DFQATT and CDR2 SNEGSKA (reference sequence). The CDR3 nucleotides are TGCAGTGCTAGAGCCCTCGACAGGGCAGTGGACTCACCCCTCCACTTT. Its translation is CSARALDRAVDSPLHF.

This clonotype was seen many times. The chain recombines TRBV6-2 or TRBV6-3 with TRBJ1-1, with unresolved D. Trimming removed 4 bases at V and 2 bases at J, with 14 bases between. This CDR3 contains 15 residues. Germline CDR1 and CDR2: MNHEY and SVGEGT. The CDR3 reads CASSFPTPGNTEAFF. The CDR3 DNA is TGTGCCAGCAGTTTTCCCACTCCGGGAAACACTGAAGCTTTCTTT.

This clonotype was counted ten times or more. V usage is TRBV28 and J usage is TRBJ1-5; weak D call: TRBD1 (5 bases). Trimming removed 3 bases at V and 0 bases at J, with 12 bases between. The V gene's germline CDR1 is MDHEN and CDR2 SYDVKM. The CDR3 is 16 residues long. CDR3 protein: CASSFWQGDSNQPQHF. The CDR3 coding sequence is TGTGCCAGCAGTTTTTGGCAGGGTGATAGCAATCAGCCCCAGCATTTT.